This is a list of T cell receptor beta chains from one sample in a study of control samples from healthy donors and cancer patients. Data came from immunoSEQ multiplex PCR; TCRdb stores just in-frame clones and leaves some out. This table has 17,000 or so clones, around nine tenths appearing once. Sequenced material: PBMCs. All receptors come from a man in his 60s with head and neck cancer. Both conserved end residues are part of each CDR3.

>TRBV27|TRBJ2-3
CASSLSVGGGGTQYF
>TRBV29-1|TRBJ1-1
CSVEVSARSEAFF
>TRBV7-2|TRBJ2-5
CASSTPRGGSQETQYF
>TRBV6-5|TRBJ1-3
CASSPDGGSGNTIYF
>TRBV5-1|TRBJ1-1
CASSSRTANTEAFF
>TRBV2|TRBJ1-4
CASKGGAGANEKLFF
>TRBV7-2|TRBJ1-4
CASSLSHSTNEKLFF
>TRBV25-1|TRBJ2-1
CASSEYWASNEQFF
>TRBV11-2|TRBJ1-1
CASSFDRNTEAFF
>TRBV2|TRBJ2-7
CASSQYGGYEQYF
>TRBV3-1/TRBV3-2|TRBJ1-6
CASSHSRRALHF
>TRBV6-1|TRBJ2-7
CASSEGDYEQYF
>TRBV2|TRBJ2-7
CASSLLSYEQYF